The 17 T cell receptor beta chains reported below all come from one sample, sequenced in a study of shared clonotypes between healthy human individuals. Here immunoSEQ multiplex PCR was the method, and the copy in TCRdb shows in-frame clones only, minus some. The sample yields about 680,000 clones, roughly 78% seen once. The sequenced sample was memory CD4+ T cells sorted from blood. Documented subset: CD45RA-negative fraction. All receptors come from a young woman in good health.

The CDR3 DNA sequence: TGTGCCAGCAGTTCCGATCCGGGGGGGTGGAACAATCAGCCCCAGCATTTT. This gives the protein CASSSDPGGWNNQPQHF. The V and J genes are TRBV5-5 and TRBJ1-5; possible D gene TRBD1, 5 bases. Per the germline V gene, CDR1 is SGHKS and CDR2 is YYEKEE (reference sequence). The V and J ends lost 5 bases and 3 bases respectively, with 21 bases between them. This CDR3 has 17 residues.

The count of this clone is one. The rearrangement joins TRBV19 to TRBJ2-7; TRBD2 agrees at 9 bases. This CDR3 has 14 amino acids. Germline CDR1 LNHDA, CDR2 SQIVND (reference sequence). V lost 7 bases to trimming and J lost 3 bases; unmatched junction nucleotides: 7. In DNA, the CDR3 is TGTGCCAGTAAAGGGCTAGCGGGGATCTACGAGCAGTACTTC. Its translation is CASKGLAGIYEQYF.

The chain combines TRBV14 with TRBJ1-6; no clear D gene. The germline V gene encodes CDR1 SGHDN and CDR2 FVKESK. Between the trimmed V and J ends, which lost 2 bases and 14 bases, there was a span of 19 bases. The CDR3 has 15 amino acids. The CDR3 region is CASSQFPPYRPALHF. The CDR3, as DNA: TGTGCCAGCAGCCAATTCCCCCCCTATCGCCCGGCCCTCCACTTT.

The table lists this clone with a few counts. For the CDR3, the DNA is TGTGCCAGCAGCTTTGTGATTTTGTTGTTCGGGGTTAATGGCTACACCTTC. Protein product: CASSFVILLFGVNGYTF. The chain uses TRBV12-1 and TRBJ1-2. TRBV12-1 is assigned pseudogene status. The CDR3 covers 17 residues.

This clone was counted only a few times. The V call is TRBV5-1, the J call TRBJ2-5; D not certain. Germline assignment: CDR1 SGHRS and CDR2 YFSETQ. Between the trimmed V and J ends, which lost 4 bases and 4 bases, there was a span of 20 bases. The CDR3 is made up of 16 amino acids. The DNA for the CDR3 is TGCGCCAGCAGCGCCCACGACCCTCGGTGGGGAGAGACCCAGTACTTC. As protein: CASSAHDPRWGETQYF.

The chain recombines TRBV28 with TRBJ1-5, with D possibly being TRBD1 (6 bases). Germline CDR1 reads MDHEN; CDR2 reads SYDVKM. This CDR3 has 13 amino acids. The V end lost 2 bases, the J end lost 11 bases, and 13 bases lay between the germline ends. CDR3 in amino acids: CASSLGRRGTQHF. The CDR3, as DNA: TGTGCCAGCAGTTTAGGGCGCAGGGGTACCCAGCATTTT.

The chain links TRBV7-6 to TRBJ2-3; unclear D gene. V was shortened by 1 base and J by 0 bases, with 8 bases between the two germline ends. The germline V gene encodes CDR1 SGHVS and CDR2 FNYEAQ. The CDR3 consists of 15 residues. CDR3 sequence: CASSLVRYSTDTQYF. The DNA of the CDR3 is TGTGCCAGCAGCTTAGTCCGATACAGCACAGATACGCAGTATTTT.

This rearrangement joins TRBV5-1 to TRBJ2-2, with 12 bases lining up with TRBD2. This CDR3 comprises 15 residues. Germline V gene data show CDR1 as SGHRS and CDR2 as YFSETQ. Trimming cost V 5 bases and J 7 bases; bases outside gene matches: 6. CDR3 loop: CASRSSGRADGELFF. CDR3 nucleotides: TGCGCCAGCAGGTCTAGCGGGAGGGCCGACGGGGAGCTGTTTTTT.

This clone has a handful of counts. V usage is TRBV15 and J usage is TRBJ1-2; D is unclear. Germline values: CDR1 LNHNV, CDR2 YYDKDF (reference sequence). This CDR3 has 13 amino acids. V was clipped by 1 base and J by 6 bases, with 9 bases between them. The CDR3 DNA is TGTGCCACCAGCAGAGTATTGGGAGATGGCTACACCTTC. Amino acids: CATSRVLGDGYTF.

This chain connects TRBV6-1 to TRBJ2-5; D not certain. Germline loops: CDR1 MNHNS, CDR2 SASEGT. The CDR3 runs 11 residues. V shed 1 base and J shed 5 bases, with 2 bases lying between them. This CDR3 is CASSEGETQYF. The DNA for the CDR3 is TGTGCCAGCAGTGAAGGGGAGACCCAGTACTTC.

The CDR3 DNA reads TGTGCCAGCACCCCCTGGACGAAGCGGGAGGTTTGGGAGACCCAGTACTTC. Protein: CASTPWTKREVWETQYF. The chain is built from TRBV28 and TRBJ2-5; TRBD2 matches at 9 bases. V shed 7 bases and J 5 bases; nucleotides not matched to a gene: 17. The CDR3 spans 17 residues. Germline V gives CDR1 MDHEN, CDR2 SYDVKM. The full variable domain, with the rest looked up from reference TRBV28 and TRBJ2-5, is DVKVTQSSRYLVKRTGEKVFLECVQDMDHENMFWYRQDPGLGLRLIYFSYDVKMKEKGDIPEGYSVSREKKERFSLILESASTNQTSMYLCASTPWTKREVWETQYFGPGTRLLVL.

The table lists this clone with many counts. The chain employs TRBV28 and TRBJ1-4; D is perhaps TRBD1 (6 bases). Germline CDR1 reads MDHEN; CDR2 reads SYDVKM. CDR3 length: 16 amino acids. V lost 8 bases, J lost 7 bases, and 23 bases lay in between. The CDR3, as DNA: TGTGCCAGCGGATCCCGCCGCAGGGGCTTTGGTGAAAAACTGTTTTTT. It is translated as CASGSRRRGFGEKLFF.

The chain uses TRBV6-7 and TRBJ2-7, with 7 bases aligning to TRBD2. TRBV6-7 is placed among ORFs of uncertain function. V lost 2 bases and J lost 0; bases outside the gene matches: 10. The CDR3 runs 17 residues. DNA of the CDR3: TGTGCCAGCAGTTACAGACCCTCCCGGGACTACTCCTACGAGCAGTACTTC. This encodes CASSYRPSRDYSYEQYF.

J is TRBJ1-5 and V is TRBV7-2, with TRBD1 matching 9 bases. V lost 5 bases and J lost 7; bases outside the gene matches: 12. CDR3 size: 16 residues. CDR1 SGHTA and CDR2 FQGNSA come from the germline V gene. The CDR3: CASSPQTGTGNQPQHF. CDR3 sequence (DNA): TGTGCCAGCAGCCCTCAGACCGGGACAGGGAACCAGCCCCAGCATTTT. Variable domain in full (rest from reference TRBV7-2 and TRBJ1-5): GAGVSQSPSNKVTEKGKDVELRCDPISGHTALYWYRQSLGQGLEFLIYFQGNSAPDKSGLPSDRFSAERTGGSVSTLTIQRTQQEDSAVYLCASSPQTGTGNQPQHFGDGTRLSIL.

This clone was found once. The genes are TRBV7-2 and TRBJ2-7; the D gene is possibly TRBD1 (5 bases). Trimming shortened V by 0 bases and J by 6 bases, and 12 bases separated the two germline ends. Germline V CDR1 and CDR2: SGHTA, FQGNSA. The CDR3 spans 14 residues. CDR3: CASSLALRTSEQYF. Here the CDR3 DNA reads TGTGCCAGCAGCTTAGCGCTACGGACATCCGAGCAGTACTTC. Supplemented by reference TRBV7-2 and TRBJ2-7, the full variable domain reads GAGVSQSPSNKVTEKGKDVELRCDPISGHTALYWYRQSLGQGLEFLIYFQGNSAPDKSGLPSDRFSAERTGGSVSTLTIQRTQQEDSAVYLCASSLALRTSEQYFGPGTRLTVT.

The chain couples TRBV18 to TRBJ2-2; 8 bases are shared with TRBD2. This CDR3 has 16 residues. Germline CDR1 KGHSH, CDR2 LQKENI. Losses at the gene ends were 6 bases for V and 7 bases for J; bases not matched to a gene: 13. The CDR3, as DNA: TGTGCCAGCTCCGAAAGAGCGGGAGAAATTAGCGGGGAGCTGTTTTTT. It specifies CASSERAGEISGELFF.

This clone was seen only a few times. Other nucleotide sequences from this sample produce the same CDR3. The CDR3 region is CASSQTAYNEQFF. In DNA form, the CDR3 reads TGTGCCAGCAGCCAGACAGCCTACAATGAGCAGTTCTTC. The chain has TRBV7-6 and TRBJ2-1; D possibly corresponds to TRBD1 (5 bases). V lost 5 bases, J lost 2 bases, and 7 bases lay in between. Germline V gene data show CDR1 as SGHVS and CDR2 as FNYEAQ. CDR3 length: 13 amino acids.